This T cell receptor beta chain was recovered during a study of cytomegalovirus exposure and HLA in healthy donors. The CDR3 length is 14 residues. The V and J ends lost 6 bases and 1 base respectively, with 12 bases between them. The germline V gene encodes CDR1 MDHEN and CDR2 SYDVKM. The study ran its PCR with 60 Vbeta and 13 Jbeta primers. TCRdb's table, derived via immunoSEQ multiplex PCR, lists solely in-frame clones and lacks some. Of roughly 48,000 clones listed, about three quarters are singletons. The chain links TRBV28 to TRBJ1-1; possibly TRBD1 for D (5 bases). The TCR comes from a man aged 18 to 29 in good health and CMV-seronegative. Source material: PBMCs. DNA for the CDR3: TGTGCCAGCAGGATCTCAGGGCCGAACACTGAAGCTTTCTTT. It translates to CASRISGPNTEAFF.